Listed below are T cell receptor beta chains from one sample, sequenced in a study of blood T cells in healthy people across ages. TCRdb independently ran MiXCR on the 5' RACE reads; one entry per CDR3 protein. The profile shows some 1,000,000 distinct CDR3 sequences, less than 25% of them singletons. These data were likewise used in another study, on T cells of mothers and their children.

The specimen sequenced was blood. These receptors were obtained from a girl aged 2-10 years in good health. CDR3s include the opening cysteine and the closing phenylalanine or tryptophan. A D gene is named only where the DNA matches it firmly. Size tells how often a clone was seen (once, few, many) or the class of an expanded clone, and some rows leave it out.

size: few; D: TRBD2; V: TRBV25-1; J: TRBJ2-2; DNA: TGTGCCAGCAGTGAATTTATTAGCGGGACGACCGGGGAGCTGTTTTTT; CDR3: CASSEFISGTTGELFF
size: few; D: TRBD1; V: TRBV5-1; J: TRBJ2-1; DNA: TGCGCCAGCAGCTTACACCGGGACAGGTACAACAATGAGCAGTTCTTC; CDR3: CASSLHRDRYNNEQFF
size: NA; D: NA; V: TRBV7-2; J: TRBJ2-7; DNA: TGTGCCAGCAGCTCCGGGGGCCACAGGGAAGGATGGGGCTACGAGCAGTACTTC; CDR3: CASSSGGHREGWGYEQYF
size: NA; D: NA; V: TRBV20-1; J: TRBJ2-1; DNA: TGCAGTGCTACCGCAGGGGAGCGGGCGGTTGAGCAGTTCTTC; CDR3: CSATAGERAVEQFF
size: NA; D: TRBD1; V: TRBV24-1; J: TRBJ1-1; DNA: TGCGCCACCAGTGATACGCAACGACAGGGGACCACTGAAGCTTTCTTT; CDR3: CATSDTQRQGTTEAFF
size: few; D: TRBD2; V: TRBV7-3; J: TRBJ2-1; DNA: TGTGCCAGCAGCTTACATGCGGGAGCCCCCAGTGAGCAGTTCTTC; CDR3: CASSLHAGAPSEQFF
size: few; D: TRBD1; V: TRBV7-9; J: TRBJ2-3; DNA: TGTGCCAGCAGCTCCGACAGGGGAGGAGACACAGATACGCAGTATTTT; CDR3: CASSSDRGGDTDTQYF
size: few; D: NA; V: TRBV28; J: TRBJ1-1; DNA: TGTGCCAGCAGTCGCTCGGCCGTGAACACTGAAGCTTTCTTT; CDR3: CASSRSAVNTEAFF
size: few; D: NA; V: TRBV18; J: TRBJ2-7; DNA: TGTGCCAGCTCCAGAGGGACGCAAAATCTTTACGAGCAGTACTTC; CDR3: CASSRGTQNLYEQYF
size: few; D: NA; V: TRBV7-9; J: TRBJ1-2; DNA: TGTGCCAGCAGCCCCTCGGGCCCAACCAACTATGGCTACACCTTC; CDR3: CASSPSGPTNYGYTF
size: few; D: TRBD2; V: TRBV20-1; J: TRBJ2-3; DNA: TGCAGTGCTAGACATCCGGGACTAGCGGGGGGTATCACAGATACGCAGTATTTT; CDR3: CSARHPGLAGGITDTQYF
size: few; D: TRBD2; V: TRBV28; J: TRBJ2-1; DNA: TGTGCCAGCAGTTTACGGGGACTAGTAGAGCAGTTCTTC; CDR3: CASSLRGLVEQFF
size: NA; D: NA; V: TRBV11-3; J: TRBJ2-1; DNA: TGTGCCAGCAGCTTAGCTTTCCCAGTGTCCTACAATGAGCAGTTCTTC; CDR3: CASSLAFPVSYNEQFF
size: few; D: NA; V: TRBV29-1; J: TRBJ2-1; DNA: TGCAGCGTTGAACGGGACAACTACAATGAGCAGTTCTTC; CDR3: CSVERDNYNEQFF
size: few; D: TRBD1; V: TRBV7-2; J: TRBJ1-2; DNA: TGTGCCAGCAGCCCAAGGACAGGGTGGAAGGAAGGCTACACCTTC; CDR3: CASSPRTGWKEGYTF
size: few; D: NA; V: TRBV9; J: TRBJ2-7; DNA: TGTGCCAGCAGCGTAGGGACAGCTTCCGAGCAGTACTTC; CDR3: CASSVGTASEQYF
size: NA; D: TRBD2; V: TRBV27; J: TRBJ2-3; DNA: TGTGCCAGCAGTTCCAACTGGGGAGGGAGGGCAGATACGCAGTATTTT; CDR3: CASSSNWGGRADTQYF
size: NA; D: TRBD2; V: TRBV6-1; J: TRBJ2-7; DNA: TGTGCCAGCAGTGAGCCGGGACTAGCGGGAGGGCCTTACGAGCAGTACTTC; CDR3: CASSEPGLAGGPYEQYF
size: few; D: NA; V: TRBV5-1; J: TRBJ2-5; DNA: TGCGCCAGCAGCTTGGCGTTGGACCAAGAGACCCAGTACTTC; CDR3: CASSLALDQETQYF
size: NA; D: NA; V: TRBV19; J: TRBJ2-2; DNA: TGTGCCAGTAGTGCAAACCGACTAGGCGGCACCGGGGAGCTGTTTTTT; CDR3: CASSANRLGGTGELFF
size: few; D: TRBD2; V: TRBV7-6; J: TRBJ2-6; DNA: TGTGCCAGCAGCTTCGGTAGCGGGACCTCTGGGGCCAACGTCCTGACTTTC; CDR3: CASSFGSGTSGANVLTF
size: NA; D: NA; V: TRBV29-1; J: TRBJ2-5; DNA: TGCAGCGCTACTGACAGTCTCCAGGGTGGGCAGTACTTC; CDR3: CSATDSLQGGQYF
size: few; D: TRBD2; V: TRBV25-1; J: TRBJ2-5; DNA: TGTGCCAGCATTCAGGGGAGCGGGGGAGGGGAGACCCAGTACTTC; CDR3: CASIQGSGGGETQYF
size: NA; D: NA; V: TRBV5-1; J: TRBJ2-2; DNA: TGCGCCAGCAGCCTTTCTAATCAGGGCGCCCGGGAGCTGTTTTTT; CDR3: CASSLSNQGARELFF
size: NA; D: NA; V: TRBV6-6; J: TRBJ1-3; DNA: TGTGCCAGCACCCAAGCAGGTCGAGGAAACACCATATATTTT; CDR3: CASTQAGRGNTIYF
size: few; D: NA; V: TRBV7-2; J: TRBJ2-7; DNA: TGTGCCAGCAGCTTGCCCCAGGGATCGGAGTACTTC; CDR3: CASSLPQGSEYF
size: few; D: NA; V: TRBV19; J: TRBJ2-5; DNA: TGTGCCAGCGCGCGGAGGGGGACTAAAATAGAGACCCAGTACTTC; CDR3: CASARRGTKIETQYF
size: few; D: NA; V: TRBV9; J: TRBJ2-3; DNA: TGTGCCAGCAGCGATCCCGTACGTGGAGATACGCAGTATTTT; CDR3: CASSDPVRGDTQYF
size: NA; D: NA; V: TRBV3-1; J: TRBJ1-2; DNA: TGTGCCAGCAGCCCCCGGGACAAACTATTTTATGGCTACACCTTC; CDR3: CASSPRDKLFYGYTF